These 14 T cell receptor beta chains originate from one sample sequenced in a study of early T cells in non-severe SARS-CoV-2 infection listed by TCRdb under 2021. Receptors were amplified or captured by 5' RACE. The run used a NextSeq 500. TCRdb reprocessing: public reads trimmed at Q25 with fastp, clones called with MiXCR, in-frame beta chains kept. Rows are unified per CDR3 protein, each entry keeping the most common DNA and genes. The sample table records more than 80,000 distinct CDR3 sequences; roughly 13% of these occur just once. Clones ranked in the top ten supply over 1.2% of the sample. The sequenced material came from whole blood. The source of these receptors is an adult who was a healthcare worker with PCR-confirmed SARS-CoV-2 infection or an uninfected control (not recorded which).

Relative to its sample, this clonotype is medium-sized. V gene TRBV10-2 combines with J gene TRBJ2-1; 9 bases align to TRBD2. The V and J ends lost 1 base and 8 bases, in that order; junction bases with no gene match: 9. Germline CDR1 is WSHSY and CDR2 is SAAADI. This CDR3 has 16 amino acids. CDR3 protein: CASSEYRGGVLDEQFF. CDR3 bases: TGCGCCAGCAGTGAGTATCGCGGGGGGGTCTTGGATGAGCAGTTCTTC.

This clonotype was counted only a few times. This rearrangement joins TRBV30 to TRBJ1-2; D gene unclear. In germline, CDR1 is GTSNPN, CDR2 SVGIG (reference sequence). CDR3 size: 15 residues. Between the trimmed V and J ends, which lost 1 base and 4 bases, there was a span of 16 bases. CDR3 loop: CAWSEAGLGSYGYTF. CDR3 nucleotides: TGTGCCTGGAGTGAGGCTGGGCTAGGTAGCTATGGCTACACCTTC.

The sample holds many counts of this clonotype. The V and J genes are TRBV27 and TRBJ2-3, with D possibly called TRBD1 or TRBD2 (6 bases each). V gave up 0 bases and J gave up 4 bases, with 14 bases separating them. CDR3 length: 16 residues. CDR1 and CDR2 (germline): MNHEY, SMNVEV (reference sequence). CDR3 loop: CASSLSGGLPADTQYF. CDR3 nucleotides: TGTGCCAGCAGTTTATCGGGGGGCCTCCCTGCAGATACGCAGTATTTT.

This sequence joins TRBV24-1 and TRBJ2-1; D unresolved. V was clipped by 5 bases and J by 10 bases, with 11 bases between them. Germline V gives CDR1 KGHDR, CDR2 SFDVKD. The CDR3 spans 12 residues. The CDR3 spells CATSGPVGEQFF. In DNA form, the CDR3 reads TGTGCCACCAGTGGTCCCGTGGGCGAGCAGTTCTTC.

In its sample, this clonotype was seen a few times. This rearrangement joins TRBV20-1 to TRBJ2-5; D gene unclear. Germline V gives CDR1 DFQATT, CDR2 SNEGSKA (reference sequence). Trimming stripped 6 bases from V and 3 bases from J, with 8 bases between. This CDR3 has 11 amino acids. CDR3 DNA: TGCAGTGCAACCCGGGAAGAGACCCAGTACTTC. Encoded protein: CSATREETQYF.

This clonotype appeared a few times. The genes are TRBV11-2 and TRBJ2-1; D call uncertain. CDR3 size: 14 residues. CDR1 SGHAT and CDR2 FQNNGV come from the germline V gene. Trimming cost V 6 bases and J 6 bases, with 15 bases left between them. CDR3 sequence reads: CASRRPGAGNEQFF. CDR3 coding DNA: TGTGCCAGCAGACGCCCCGGAGCAGGCAATGAGCAGTTCTTC.

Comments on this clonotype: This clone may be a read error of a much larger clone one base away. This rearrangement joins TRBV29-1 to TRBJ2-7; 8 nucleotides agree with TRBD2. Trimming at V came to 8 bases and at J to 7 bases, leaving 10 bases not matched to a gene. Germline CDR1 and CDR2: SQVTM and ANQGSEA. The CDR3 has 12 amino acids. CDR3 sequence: CSMGGSGDEQYF. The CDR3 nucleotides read TGCAGCATGGGAGGTAGCGGGGATGAGCAGTACTTC.

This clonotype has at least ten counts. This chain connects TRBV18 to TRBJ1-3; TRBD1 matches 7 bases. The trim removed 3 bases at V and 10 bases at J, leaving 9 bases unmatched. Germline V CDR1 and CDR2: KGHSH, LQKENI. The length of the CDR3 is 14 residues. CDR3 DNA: TGTGCCAGCTCACCGGACAGGACCCTAAGAACCATATATTTT. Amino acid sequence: CASSPDRTLRTIYF.

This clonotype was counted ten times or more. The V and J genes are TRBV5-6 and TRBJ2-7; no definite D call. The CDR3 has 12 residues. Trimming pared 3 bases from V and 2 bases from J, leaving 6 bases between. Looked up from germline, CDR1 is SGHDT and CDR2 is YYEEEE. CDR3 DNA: TGTGCCAGCAGCTCCGGACCCTACGAGCAGTACTTC. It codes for CASSSGPYEQYF.

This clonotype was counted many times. The CDR3 sequence: CASSVNNKGEQFF. Here the CDR3 DNA reads TGTGCCAGCAGTGTAAATAACAAAGGGGAGCAGTTCTTC. The chain recombines TRBV2 with TRBJ2-1, with D hard to call. V lost 4 bases and J lost 10, with 14 bases in between. Germline V lookup: CDR1 SNHLY, CDR2 FYNNEI. This CDR3 has 13 amino acids.

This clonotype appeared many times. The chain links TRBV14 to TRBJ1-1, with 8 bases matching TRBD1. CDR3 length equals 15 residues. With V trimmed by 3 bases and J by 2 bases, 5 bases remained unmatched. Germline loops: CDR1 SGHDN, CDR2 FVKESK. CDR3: CASSHRDRGNTEAFF. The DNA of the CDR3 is TGTGCCAGCAGCCACCGCGACAGGGGAAACACTGAAGCTTTCTTT.

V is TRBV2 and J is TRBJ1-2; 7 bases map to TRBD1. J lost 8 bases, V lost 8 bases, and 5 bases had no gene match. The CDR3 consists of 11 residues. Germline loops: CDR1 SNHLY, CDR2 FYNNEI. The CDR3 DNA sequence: TGTGCCAGCGGGACAGAGTGGGGCTACACCTTC. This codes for CASGTEWGYTF.

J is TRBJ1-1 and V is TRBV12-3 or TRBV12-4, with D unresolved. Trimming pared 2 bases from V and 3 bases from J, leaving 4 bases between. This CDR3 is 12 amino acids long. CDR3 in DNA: TGTGCCAGCAGTTTAAGCTACACTGAAGCTTTCTTT. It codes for CASSLSYTEAFF.

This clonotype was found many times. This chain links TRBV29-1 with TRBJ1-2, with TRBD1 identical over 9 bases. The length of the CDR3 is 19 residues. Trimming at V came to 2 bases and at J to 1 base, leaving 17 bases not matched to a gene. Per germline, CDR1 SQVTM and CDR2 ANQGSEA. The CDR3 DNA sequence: TGCAGCGTTGAACCCTACAGTTCCACAGGGGGCCTGGGTAACTATGGCTACACCTTC. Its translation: CSVEPYSSTGGLGNYGYTF.